This TCR beta chain was captured by sequencing in a study of cytotoxic CD8 clonotypes in ibrutinib-treated CLL. Sequenced by immunoSEQ multiplex PCR; TCRdb stores in-frame clones only, minus some. The sample lists 85,000 or so clones, roughly 80% occurring once. The germline V gene encodes CDR1 KGHSH and CDR2 LQKENI. The CDR3 contains 16 residues. The ends were cut back, 5 bases at V and 0 bases at J, with 16 bases in the middle. Study results and caveats: Treatment left the uncommon public clonotypes either contracted or stable in frequency.

Turning to this clone: Its antigen is unknown.

This chain links TRBV18 with TRBJ1-1; D is unresolved. The specimen comprised PBMCs, sampled after 12 months of ibrutinib treatment. The sequence was collected from a human donor with chronic lymphocytic leukemia. The chain's CDR3 is CASSSSGPSLNTEAFF. The CDR3 DNA reads TGTGCCAGCTCATCAAGCGGGCCCTCACTGAACACTGAAGCTTTCTTT.